The entry below gives a single TCR beta chain sequence along with its context. The sample comes from a study of blood T cell repertoires in COVID-19. Study-level information: Sites in the United States, Italy and Spain provided acute and convalescent COVID-19 samples. The analysed material was cDNA or gDNA that came from T cells, B-cell-depleted T cells, or PBMCs.

Methods used by the authors: Estimation of nucleated cell counts was performed using reference gene primer amplification. Sequenced by immunoSEQ multiplex PCR; TCRdb stores in-frame clones only, minus some. V, J and clone size are those of that table, while D and trimming were read from the DNA. The sample gives roughly 20,000 clones, more than 70% of which show up once; 5% to 6.5% is in the top ten. Germline assignment: CDR1 SGHRS and CDR2 YFSETQ. The CDR3 sequence is 13 residues long. Trimming removed 2 bases from V and 4 bases from J, with 7 bases in between. This sequence originates from a human donor in a cohort sampled during active COVID-19. Sequenced: peripheral blood. The V and J genes are TRBV5-1 and TRBJ1-5; D uncertain. The CDR3 region has the DNA TGCGCCAGCAGCTTTGGCGGGAATCAGCCCCAGCATTTT. It is translated as CASSFGGNQPQHF.